Following are 30 T cell receptor beta chains from one sample sequenced in a study of tumor-infiltrating T cells and Merkel cell polyomavirus. Whole-study context: The T cells studied were CD8+ and recognized the Merkel cell polyomavirus KLL epitope.

Immunohistochemistry showed robust Merkel cell polyomavirus Large T antigen staining in every patient's tumor. This table comes from immunoSEQ multiplex PCR, and its TCRdb copy is limited to in-frame clones, with some not included. This sample has about 25,000 clones; 87% occur once, and the top ten carry about 2.7%. Material for sequencing was lymph node tissue. The receptor source for this set is a man aged 50-60 years with Merkel cell carcinoma.

This clone is termed medium-sized (0.01 to 0.1%). The junction departs from germline at one end; a sequencing error may be responsible. CDR3 nucleotide sequence: TGTGCCAGCAGCTTATACGGGGACAGCCTGTTT. The encoded protein is CASSLYGDSLF. V and J are TRBV11-2 and TRBJ1-1; 7 bases map to TRBD1. The CDR3 covers 11 residues. From germline, CDR1 is SGHAT and CDR2 FQNNGV.

This clone was detected a few times. The DNA for the CDR3 is TGCGCCAGCAGCCAAGATAGTGGCGGGGTCTTGTACAATGAGCAGTTCTTC. It encodes CASSQDSGGVLYNEQFF. This chain connects TRBV4-3 to TRBJ2-1, with TRBD2 as a possible D gene (6 bases). The V end lost 0 bases, the J end lost 4 bases, and 16 bases lay between the germline ends. The CDR3 covers 17 residues. Germline lookup yields CDR1 LGHNA and CDR2 YSLEER.

This sequence joins TRBV10-3 and TRBJ2-5, with no clear D. Between the trimmed V and J ends, which lost 3 bases and 11 bases, there was a span of 13 bases. This CDR3 comprises 12 residues. The germline V gene encodes CDR1 ENHRY and CDR2 SYGVKD. The CDR3 coding sequence is TGTGCCATCAGTGATCCCGATAAAGAGCAGTACTTC. Its translation is CAISDPDKEQYF.

This chain joins TRBV12-5 and TRBJ2-2, with D uncertain. The CDR3 consists of 16 residues. Between the trimmed V and J ends, which lost 5 bases and 3 bases, there was a span of 16 bases. Per germline, CDR1 LGHNT and CDR2 FRNRAP. CDR3 protein: CASGPLLGSHTGELFF. For the CDR3, the DNA is TGTGCTAGTGGTCCCCTCCTGGGCTCCCACACCGGGGAGCTGTTTTTT.

V gene TRBV2 combines with J gene TRBJ1-5; 8 nucleotides align to TRBD1. The CDR3 length is 15 residues. Germline trimming cut 7 bases from V and 2 bases from J; bases unmatched to any gene: 7. In germline, CDR1 is SNHLY, CDR2 FYNNEI. CDR3 residues: CASTLGQGGNQPQHF. The CDR3 nucleotides read TGTGCCAGCACCCTCGGACAGGGCGGCAATCAGCCCCAGCATTTT.

V and J are TRBV19 and TRBJ1-1; 7 positions agree with TRBD1. Germline V lookup: CDR1 LNHDA, CDR2 SQIVND (reference sequence). With V trimmed by 5 bases and J by 0 bases, 6 bases remained unmatched. The CDR3 sequence is 15 residues long. The chain's CDR3 is CASSLHGQVNTEAFF. CDR3 in DNA: TGTGCCAGTAGTCTTCACGGACAGGTGAACACTGAAGCTTTCTTT.

This CDR3 is CASSLDAPGKTEAFF. The CDR3 DNA reads as TGCGCCAGCAGCTTGGATGCTCCAGGGAAGACTGAAGCTTTCTTT. This chain uses TRBV5-1 with TRBJ1-1; maybe TRBD1 (5 bases). Trimming took off 0 bases at V and 5 bases at J, with 14 bases between the two ends. The CDR3 has 15 amino acids. Germline CDR1 is SGHRS and CDR2 is YFSETQ.

This chain connects TRBV2 to TRBJ1-5; D may be TRBD1 (5 bases). The CDR3 extends over 12 amino acids. The germline gives CDR1 SNHLY, CDR2 FYNNEI. V was shortened by 8 bases and J by 6 bases, with 11 bases between the two germline ends. CDR3 nucleotides: TGTGCCAGCGGAGGGACGGTTCAGCCCCAGCATTTT. Translating it yields CASGGTVQPQHF.

The chain links TRBV11-2 to TRBJ2-5, with 7 bases aligning to TRBD2. The V gene's germline CDR1 is SGHAT and CDR2 FQNNGV. Germline trimming cut 5 bases from V and 4 bases from J; bases unmatched to any gene: 13. The CDR3 consists of 16 residues. Written as DNA, the CDR3 is TGTGCCAGCAGCACACAAGGCGGGGGTTTTACAGAGACCCAGTACTTC. This sequence encodes CASSTQGGGFTETQYF.

The chain couples TRBV4-1 to TRBJ2-3; possible D gene TRBD2, 6 bases. Trimming removed 0 bases from V and 2 bases from J, with 9 bases in between. CDR3 size: 15 residues. Germline lookup yields CDR1 MGHRA and CDR2 YSYEKL. The CDR3 is CASSQEIAVTDTQYF. CDR3 DNA sequence: TGCGCCAGCAGCCAAGAAATAGCGGTCACAGATACGCAGTATTTT.

The CDR3 nucleotides read TGTGCCTGGAGTTACAGGGCCGAGGGGACTGAAGCTTTCTTT. Translation gives CAWSYRAEGTEAFF. The chain joins TRBV30 to TRBJ1-1; TRBD1 is a possible D gene (6 bases). Germline values: CDR1 GTSNPN, CDR2 SVGIG (reference sequence). The CDR3 has 14 residues. Trimming took off 2 bases at V and 5 bases at J, with 15 bases between the two ends.

The rearrangement uses TRBV15 and TRBJ1-2, with D unresolved. The CDR3 sequence is 14 residues long. From germline, CDR1 is LNHNV and CDR2 YYDKDF (reference sequence). Trimming cost V 3 bases and J 0 bases, with 8 bases left between them. CDR3 in DNA: TGTGCCACCAGCAGGGGCCCAGCTAACTATGGCTACACCTTC. This gives the protein CATSRGPANYGYTF. The full variable domain, rest sourced from reference TRBV15 and TRBJ1-2, is DAMVIQNPRYQVTQFGKPVTLSCSQTLNHNVMYWYQQKSSQAPKLLFHYYDKDFNNEADTPDNFQSRRPNTSFCFLDIRSPGLGDTAMYLCATSRGPANYGYTFGSGTRLTVV.

V gene TRBV18 combines with J gene TRBJ2-5; D gene ambiguous. CDR1 KGHSH and CDR2 LQKENI come from the germline V gene. V dropped 4 bases and J dropped 4 bases, with 7 bases sitting between them. The CDR3 has 12 residues. The CDR3, as DNA: TGTGCCAGCTCACAGCATGGAGAGACCCAGTACTTC. Protein product: CASSQHGETQYF.

This clone was found once. The CDR3 region is CASSLIGRVNTEAFF. The CDR3 DNA sequence: TGTGCCAGCAGCTTAATAGGCAGGGTGAACACTGAAGCTTTCTTT. V usage is TRBV13 and J usage is TRBJ1-1, with D tentatively TRBD1 (5 bases). V lost 2 bases and J lost 0, with 10 bases in between. CDR1 and CDR2 from the germline V gene are PRHDT and FYEKMQ (reference sequence). This CDR3 comprises 15 residues.

The rearrangement uses TRBV4-3 and TRBJ2-3; 8 positions match TRBD2. Germline V lookup: CDR1 LGHNA, CDR2 YSLEER. The CDR3 is 17 amino acids. Unmatched junction bases numbered 7, after V lost 0 bases and J lost 2 bases. The CDR3 DNA is TGCGCCAGCAGCCAAGATCCGGCGGGGGGCCTCACAGATACGCAGTATTTT. Translating it yields CASSQDPAGGLTDTQYF.

This chain links TRBV6-5 with TRBJ2-3, with D possibly TRBD2 on 5 matching bases. The CDR3 consists of 15 residues. Germline V gives CDR1 MNHEY, CDR2 SVGAGI. V was cut by 4 bases and J by 0 bases, with 11 bases left in between. The CDR3 spells CASSWSRTSTDTQYF. The CDR3 DNA is TGTGCCAGCAGTTGGTCGCGGACTAGCACAGATACGCAGTATTTT.

V usage is TRBV11-1 and J usage is TRBJ2-5; a weak D match, TRBD1 (5 bases). Deletions cut 2 bases from V and 3 bases from J, with 10 bases between. Germline CDR1 reads SGHAT; CDR2 reads FQDESV (reference sequence). CDR3 size: 14 residues. CDR3 in amino acids: CASSLFGREETQYF. Written as DNA, the CDR3 is TGTGCCAGCAGCTTATTCGGCAGGGAAGAGACCCAGTACTTC.

The chain carries TRBV10-3 and TRBJ1-4; 8 nucleotides align to TRBD1. The CDR3 spans 14 residues. CDR1 ENHRY and CDR2 SYGVKD come from the germline V gene. With 2 bases clipped from V and 8 bases from J, the junction kept 4 bases outside the gene matches. CDR3 nucleotide sequence: TGTGCCATCAGTGAGACAGGGGGGCGGGAAAAACTGTTTTTT. The encoded protein is CAISETGGREKLFF.

The chain couples TRBV19 to TRBJ1-4, with D possibly matching TRBD1 (5 bases). Between the trimmed V and J ends, which lost 9 bases and 0 bases, there was a span of 11 bases. Germline loops: CDR1 LNHDA, CDR2 SQIVND (reference sequence). The CDR3 loop spans 14 amino acids. The CDR3 spells CASRGSATNEKLFF. The CDR3 coding sequence is TGTGCCAGCCGGGGGTCGGCAACTAATGAAAAACTGTTTTTT.

The chain employs TRBV29-1 and TRBJ2-2; 9 positions match TRBD1. The CDR3 contains 15 residues. CDR1 is SQVTM, CDR2 ANQGSEA, per germline. Trimming removed 2 bases from V and 5 bases from J; junction bases left unmatched: 6. CDR3 in amino acids: CSVEMGTGRTGELFF. The CDR3 DNA reads as TGCAGCGTTGAAATGGGGACAGGGCGGACCGGGGAGCTGTTTTTT.

In this sample, this clone turned up a few times. This chain links TRBV27 with TRBJ2-1; 11 bases agree with TRBD2. This CDR3 is built from 14 residues. V dropped 7 bases and J dropped 6; count of bases not matched to a gene: 5. Germline CDR1 is MNHEY and CDR2 is SMNVEV (reference sequence). This CDR3 reads CASKTSGSFNEQFF. Here the CDR3 DNA reads TGTGCCAGCAAAACTAGCGGGAGTTTCAATGAGCAGTTCTTC.

The V and J genes are TRBV28 and TRBJ1-2; 7 positions agree with TRBD1. The CDR3 totals 14 residues. CDR1 is MDHEN, CDR2 SYDVKM, per germline. The ends lost 5 bases at V and 8 bases at J; junction bases unmatched: 11. As DNA, the CDR3 is TGTGCCAGCAGTACGACCGGGACAGCGTCCGGCTACACCTTC. Residues: CASSTTGTASGYTF.

The table lists this clone with a few counts. This chain joins TRBV2 and TRBJ2-3, with TRBD2 matching over 7 bases. CDR1 is SNHLY, CDR2 FYNNEI, per germline. This CDR3 contains 15 residues. V lost 2 bases and J lost 5; bases outside the gene matches: 7. The CDR3 DNA is TGTGCCAGCAGTGAAATAGGCAGGGAGGGAGATACGCAGTATTTT. As protein: CASSEIGREGDTQYF.

The chain has TRBV5-6 and TRBJ2-1, with D perhaps matching TRBD2 (7 bases). CDR1 and CDR2 (germline): SGHDT, YYEEEE. The CDR3 consists of 16 residues. Trimming cost V 0 bases and J 4 bases, with 14 bases left between them. The CDR3 spells CASSLDRGATYNEQFF. The CDR3 DNA sequence: TGTGCCAGCAGCTTGGATCGGGGGGCTACATACAATGAGCAGTTCTTC.

J is TRBJ2-7 and V is TRBV19; 13 nucleotides line up with TRBD2. The junction had 16 bases not matched to a gene; V was cut back by 6 bases and J by 2 bases. Germline loops: CDR1 LNHDA, CDR2 SQIVND (reference sequence). The length of the CDR3 is 19 residues. CDR3 DNA: TGTGCCAGTAGCCCCGGGACTAGCGGGGACCCTACCGGTGCCTACGAGCAGTACTTC. Translated: CASSPGTSGDPTGAYEQYF.

Here the CDR3 reads CAWTGGSGEQFF. The CDR3 nucleotides are TGTGCCTGGACAGGGGGGTCGGGTGAGCAGTTCTTC. This chain connects TRBV30 to TRBJ2-1; tentative D call: TRBD1 (7 bases). Germline values: CDR1 GTSNPN, CDR2 SVGIG (reference sequence). There are 12 residues in the CDR3. Trimming cost V 4 bases and J 9 bases, with 13 bases left between them.

This chain uses TRBV5-1 with TRBJ1-2; D may be TRBD1 (6 bases). Germline assignment: CDR1 SGHRS and CDR2 YFSETQ. The CDR3 consists of 16 residues. V lost 5 bases to trimming and J lost 3 bases, with 20 bases between them. The CDR3 coding sequence is TGCGCCAGCAGACCGGCAGGGGCGTACTTAGACTATGGCTACACCTTC. It translates to CASRPAGAYLDYGYTF.

The chain recombines TRBV6-5 with TRBJ2-2, with 8 bases identical to TRBD1. CDR3 length equals 14 residues. V shed 6 bases and J 3 bases; nucleotides not matched to a gene: 3. The germline V gene has CDR1 MNHEY and CDR2 SVGAGI. The CDR3 sequence is CASRTGQDTGELFF. CDR3 in DNA: TGTGCCAGCAGGACGGGACAGGACACCGGGGAGCTGTTTTTT.

V is TRBV19 and J is TRBJ2-1, with 9 bases that match TRBD2. The CDR3 totals 14 residues. Trimming at V came to 7 bases and at J to 3 bases, leaving 4 bases not matched to a gene. CDR1 LNHDA and CDR2 SQIVND come from the germline V gene (reference sequence). For the CDR3, the DNA is TGTGCCAGTATTAGCGGGAGCGACTACAATGAGCAGTTCTTC. Its protein is CASISGSDYNEQFF.

This chain joins TRBV5-4 and TRBJ2-1, with 7 bases identical to TRBD2. V shed 3 bases and J 4 bases; nucleotides not matched to a gene: 13. The CDR3 totals 17 residues. Germline CDR1 and CDR2: SGHNT and YYREEE (reference sequence). The CDR3 spells CASSWDGSAGPYNEQFF. Written as DNA, the CDR3 is TGTGCCAGCAGCTGGGACGGGTCAGCGGGACCGTACAATGAGCAGTTCTTC.